These T cell receptor beta chains were read from a single sample in a study of blood T cell repertoires in COVID-19. The data were produced by immunoSEQ multiplex PCR, yet TCRdb's version contains in-frame clones alone and is incomplete. The data contain approximately 70,000 clones, just under 80% of them singletons. Specimen: peripheral blood. The receptor set was obtained from a woman between 55 and 75 years old with acute or convalescent COVID-19. Each CDR3 is given with its conserved first and last residue. A D gene is named only where the DNA matches it firmly. Clone size is given for some rows only: seen once, a few or many times, or a class if the clone is expanded.

TRBD1 | TRBJ2-6 | - | TRBV7-3 | CASSPPQGTEGANVLTF | TGTGCCAGCAGCCCACCCCAAGGGACAGAGGGGGCCAACGTCCTGACTTTC
- | TRBJ2-7 | - | TRBV4-1 | CASSQATTGLDEQYF | TGCGCCAGCAGCCAAGCCACTACAGGGTTGGATGAGCAGTACTTC
- | TRBJ1-2 | - | TRBV27 | CASSLQQGNYGYTF | TGTGCCAGCAGCCTCCAACAGGGAAACTATGGCTACACCTTC
TRBD1 | TRBJ2-7 | few | TRBV4-1 | CASRQQGDLDEQYF | TGCGCCAGCAGGCAACAGGGGGATCTTGACGAGCAGTACTTC
- | TRBJ1-1 | - | TRBV29-1 | CSVQGSYTEAFF | TGCAGCGTTCAGGGGTCCTACACTGAAGCTTTCTTT
- | TRBJ2-2 | - | TRBV7-9 | CASSPTGFGELFF | TGTGCCAGCAGCCCAACAGGGTTCGGGGAGCTGTTTTTT
- | TRBJ2-7 | - | TRBV28 | CASSPPFYEQYF | TGTGCCAGCAGCCCCCCGTTCTACGAGCAGTACTTC
- | TRBJ2-7 | - | TRBV10-1 | CASSESGHEQYF | TGCGCCAGCAGTGAGTCGGGGCACGAGCAGTACTTC
TRBD2 | TRBJ2-1 | - | TRBV13 | CASSPPPSGVYNEQFF | TGTGCCAGCAGCCCTCCCCCTAGCGGGGTATACAATGAGCAGTTCTTC
- | TRBJ1-2 | - | TRBV3-1/TRBV3-2 | CASSQDRGGRYGYTF | TGTGCCAGCAGCCAAGATCGCGGGGGAAGATATGGCTACACCTTC
- | TRBJ1-1 | - | TRBV19 | CASKGEGNTEAFF | TGTGCCAGCAAAGGGGAGGGGAACACTGAAGCTTTCTTT
- | TRBJ1-1 | - | TRBV3-1/TRBV3-2 | CASSQGGVGGGTEAFF | TGTGCCAGCAGCCAAGGAGGGGTCGGGGGAGGCACTGAAGCTTTCTTT
- | TRBJ1-3 | - | TRBV28 | CASSFGVNSGNTIYF | TGTGCCAGCAGTTTCGGGGTAAACTCTGGAAACACCATATATTTT
- | TRBJ1-5 | - | TRBV5-1 | CASSLGPSQPQHF | TGCGCCAGCAGCTTGGGGCCCAGTCAGCCCCAGCATTTT
TRBD1 | TRBJ1-4 | once | TRBV2 | CASRGQPLNEKLFF | TGTGCCAGCAGGGGACAGCCCCTGAATGAAAAACTGTTTTTT
- | TRBJ1-1 | - | TRBV6-1 | CASSEALPGKAFF | TGTGCCAGCAGTGAAGCATTACCGGGAAAAGCTTTCTTT
- | TRBJ1-2 | - | TRBV5-5 | CASSSALYGYTF | TGTGCCAGCAGCTCCGCACTCTATGGCTACACCTTC
TRBD1 | TRBJ1-1 | - | TRBV6-5 | CASSRDRVNTEAFF | TGTGCCAGCAGTAGGGACAGAGTAAACACTGAAGCTTTCTTT
TRBD1 | TRBJ1-4 | - | TRBV5-1 | CASSLGQARDEKLFF | TGCGCCAGCAGCCTCGGACAGGCTAGGGATGAAAAACTGTTTTTT
TRBD2 | TRBJ2-3 | - | TRBV4-1 | CASSQPVRGGKDTQYF | TGCGCCAGCAGCCAGCCCGTGCGGGGGGGCAAAGATACGCAGTATTTT
TRBD2 | TRBJ2-2 | - | TRBV5-1 | CASSLGTSVAGELFF | TGCGCCAGCAGCCTCGGGACTAGCGTGGCCGGGGAGCTGTTTTTT
- | TRBJ2-7 | - | TRBV5-1 | CASSPGPSYEQYF | TGCGCCAGCAGCCCCGGTCCTTCCTACGAGCAGTACTTC
- | TRBJ2-3 | - | TRBV6-5 | CASSKATDTQYF | TGTGCCAGCAGCAAGGCGACTGATACGCAGTATTTT
- | TRBJ1-1 | - | TRBV27 | CASSSGFSEAFF | TGTGCCAGCAGTTCAGGGTTTAGTGAAGCTTTCTTT
TRBD2 | TRBJ2-5 | - | TRBV3-1/TRBV3-2 | CASSRGLAGGQETQYF | TGTGCCAGCAGCCGAGGACTAGCGGGGGGCCAAGAGACCCAGTACTTC
TRBD1 | TRBJ2-2 | - | TRBV9 | CASSARTGRSGELFF | TGTGCCAGCAGCGCCAGGACAGGAAGGTCCGGGGAGCTGTTTTTT
- | TRBJ2-5 | once | TRBV6-2/TRBV6-3 | CASSYAFSGATQYF | TGTGCCAGCAGTTATGCTTTCTCTGGGGCGACCCAGTACTTC
TRBD1 | TRBJ1-3 | - | TRBV5-1 | CASSLATGTDSGNTIYF | TGCGCCAGCAGCTTGGCCACCGGGACAGACTCTGGAAACACCATATATTTT
- | TRBJ2-5 | few | TRBV3-1/TRBV3-2 | CASSQDLGGRETQYF | TGTGCCAGCAGCCAAGATCTCGGGGGGCGAGAGACCCAGTACTTC
- | TRBJ2-3 | - | TRBV5-1 | CASSFTGDTQYF | TGCGCCAGCAGCTTTACAGGGGATACGCAGTATTTT
TRBD1 | TRBJ1-2 | - | TRBV4-1 | CASSSGQGALLYGYTF | TGCGCCAGCAGCTCTGGACAGGGGGCACTACTCTATGGCTACACCTTC
- | TRBJ2-6 | - | TRBV9 | CASSNQGSGANVLTF | TGTGCCAGCAGCAACCAGGGGTCTGGGGCCAACGTCCTGACTTTC
- | TRBJ1-5 | many | TRBV6-1 | CASSVNQLAGFLPQHF | TGTGCCAGCAGTGTAAACCAGCTAGCGGGTTTTCTCCCCCAGCATTTT
- | TRBJ1-1 | - | TRBV30 | CAWSQANTEAFF | TGTGCCTGGAGTCAGGCGAACACTGAAGCTTTCTTT
- | TRBJ2-5 | - | TRBV2 | CASSEVTSGGGETQYF | TGTGCCAGCAGTGAAGTAACATCGGGTGGGGGGGAGACCCAGTACTTC
TRBD1 | TRBJ2-7 | - | TRBV5-6 | CASSFDRALFYEQYF | TGTGCCAGCAGTTTCGACAGGGCCCTTTTCTACGAGCAGTACTTC
- | TRBJ2-4 | once | TRBV28 | CASTPDLAKNIQYF | TGTGCCAGCACTCCAGACTTAGCCAAAAACATTCAGTACTTC
TRBD1 | TRBJ1-5 | - | TRBV19 | CASSIDTRRDRGSNQPQHF | TGTGCCAGTAGTATAGATACGAGGAGAGACAGGGGGAGCAATCAGCCCCAGCATTTT
TRBD2 | TRBJ2-3 | - | TRBV11-2 | CASSLGGLAGTDTQYF | TGTGCCAGCAGCCTCGGGGGACTAGCGGGCACAGATACGCAGTATTTT
- | TRBJ1-2 | few | TRBV2 | CASSEGGENYGYTF | TGTGCCAGCAGTGAGGGGGGGGAGAACTATGGCTACACCTTC
TRBD1 | TRBJ2-7 | few | TRBV12-3/TRBV12-4 | CASSWDRAYEQYF | TGTGCCAGCAGTTGGGACAGGGCGTACGAGCAGTACTTC
- | TRBJ1-1 | - | TRBV3-1/TRBV3-2 | CASSQDYRYTEAFF | TGTGCCAGCAGCCAAGATTATCGGTACACTGAAGCTTTCTTT
TRBD2 | TRBJ2-5 | - | TRBV27 | CASSLSGEGTQYF | TGTGCCAGCAGTTTATCAGGGGAGGGGACCCAGTACTTC
- | TRBJ2-7 | few | TRBV19 | CASSPLWAGEQYF | TGTGCCAGTAGTCCTCTCTGGGCGGGGGAGCAGTACTTC
- | TRBJ1-3 | - | TRBV5-4 | CASSLLAGASSGNTIYF | TGTGCCAGCAGCTTGTTAGCGGGGGCTTCCTCTGGAAACACCATATATTTT
TRBD1 | TRBJ1-6 | - | TRBV27 | CASSTRQGSGNSPLHF | TGTGCCAGCAGTACAAGACAGGGCTCAGGGAATTCACCCCTCCACTTT
- | TRBJ1-2 | - | TRBV29-1 | CSVDKGRGYGYTF | TGCAGCGTTGATAAGGGCAGGGGATATGGCTACACCTTC
- | TRBJ1-6 | - | TRBV7-8 | CASSSSTAGVPLHF | TGTGCCAGCAGCTCTTCGACAGCTGGGGTCCCCCTCCACTTT
TRBD2 | TRBJ2-5 | - | TRBV27 | CASSWEGRKRETQYF | TGTGCCAGCAGTTGGGAGGGCCGAAAGAGAGAGACCCAGTACTTC
TRBD1 | TRBJ2-7 | - | TRBV4-2 | CASSPSLGQGAEQYF | TGTGCCAGCAGCCCCTCCCTAGGACAGGGGGCCGAGCAGTACTTC
TRBD2 | TRBJ2-5 | - | TRBV5-1 | CASSLTSGAKETQYF | TGCGCCAGCAGCTTAACTAGCGGGGCTAAAGAGACCCAGTACTTC
TRBD1 | TRBJ1-6 | - | TRBV7-9 | CASSGDRNSPLHF | TGTGCCAGCAGCGGGGACAGAAACTCACCCCTCCACTTT
TRBD1 | TRBJ1-4 | - | TRBV6-5 | CASRGTGALNEKLFF | TGTGCCAGCAGAGGAACAGGGGCGCTTAATGAAAAACTGTTTTTT